The 27 T cell receptor beta chains below all came from one sample that was sequenced in a study of T cells in localized non-small cell lung cancer. Measured with immunoSEQ multiplex PCR; TCRdb has only the in-frame clones, and not every one. Here the sample spans about 78,000 clones, 70% to 90% being singletons. The sample in question was peripheral blood, obtained before any cancer treatment. These TCRs come from a man aged 35 to 70 with stage I lung adenocarcinoma.

The chain is built from TRBV19 and TRBJ2-7; 8 bases align to TRBD1. CDR1 and CDR2 (germline): LNHDA, SQIVND (reference sequence). The junction had 18 bases not matched to a gene; V was cut back by 5 bases and J by 6 bases. This CDR3 has 17 amino acids. The CDR3 spells CASSSGTGVIGNSEQYF. The CDR3 nucleotides are TGTGCCAGTAGTTCCGGGACAGGAGTAATAGGGAACTCCGAGCAGTACTTC.

V usage is TRBV5-8 and J usage is TRBJ1-1; D may be TRBD1 (5 bases). CDR3 length equals 16 residues. Germline lookup yields CDR1 SGHTS and CDR2 YDEGEE. Trimming cost V 0 bases and J 0 bases, with 12 bases left between them. CDR3 coding DNA: TGTGCCAGCAGCTTGGTATCGGGGACGGTGAACACTGAAGCTTTCTTT. Translating gives CASSLVSGTVNTEAFF. Drawing the rest from reference TRBV5-8 and TRBJ1-1, the complete variable domain is EAGVTQSPTHLIKTRGQQATLRCSPISGHTSVYWYQQALGLGLQFLLWYDEGEERNRGNFPPRFSGRQFPNYSSELNVNALELEDSALYLCASSLVSGTVNTEAFFGQGTRLTVV.

In this sample, this clone turned up many times. The V gene is TRBV10-3, the J gene TRBJ1-1; the match to TRBD1 covers 7 bases. The length of the CDR3 is 14 residues. Trimming took 6 bases from V and 2 from J; bases not matched to a gene: 6. Germline V gene sequence: CDR1 ENHRY, CDR2 SYGVKD. For the CDR3, the DNA is TGTGCCATCAGCCGCCCAGGGGGAAACACTGAAGCTTTCTTT. It translates to CAISRPGGNTEAFF.

In its sample, this clone was seen once. The V and J genes are TRBV18 and TRBJ2-5; D possibly matches TRBD1 or TRBD2 (6 bases each). This CDR3 has 15 residues. Trimming left V 3 bases short and J 5 bases short, with 16 bases between. Germline CDR1 and CDR2: KGHSH and LQKENI. The chain's CDR3 is CASSPLPRGDETQYF. In DNA, the CDR3 is TGTGCCAGCTCACCGTTGCCGAGGGGGGACGAGACCCAGTACTTC. Together with reference TRBV18 and TRBJ2-5, the CDR3 gives the full variable domain: NAGVMQNPRHLVRRRGQEARLRCSPMKGHSHVYWYRQLPEEGLKFMVYLQKENIIDESGMPKERFSAEFPKEGPSILRIQQVVRGDSAAYFCASSPLPRGDETQYFGPGTRLLVL.

The gene calls are TRBV2 and TRBJ2-2, with TRBD2 as a possible D gene (6 bases). The CDR3 is 14 residues long. V gave up 7 bases and J gave up 6 bases, with 15 bases separating them. The V gene's germline CDR1 is SNHLY and CDR2 FYNNEI. The CDR3 is CASNRGIGAGELFF. DNA of the CDR3: TGTGCCAGCAATCGGGGGATTGGGGCCGGGGAGCTGTTTTTT.

DNA for the CDR3: TGTGCCAGCAGCTTGGAGCGGTTTCTGGGCACAGATACGCAGTATTTT. As protein: CASSLERFLGTDTQYF. The chain recombines TRBV5-6 with TRBJ2-3; a possible D gene is TRBD2 (5 bases). The CDR3 consists of 16 residues. Germline lookup yields CDR1 SGHDT and CDR2 YYEEEE. Trimming removed 0 bases at V and 1 base at J, with 12 bases between.

V usage is TRBV29-1 and J usage is TRBJ1-3, with D perhaps matching TRBD1 (5 bases). The CDR3 covers 13 residues. V lost 2 bases, J lost 4 bases, and 9 bases lay in between. Germline-derived CDR1 and CDR2 are SQVTM and ANQGSEA. CDR3 nucleotides: TGCAGCGTTGAAAAGGGGAGCGGAAACACCATATATTTT. This sequence encodes CSVEKGSGNTIYF. Full variable domain (outside the CDR3, taken from reference TRBV29-1 and TRBJ1-3): SAVISQKPSRDICQRGTSLTIQCQVDSQVTMMFWYRQQPGQSLTLIATANQGSEATYESGFVIDKFPISRPNLTFSTLTVSNMSPEDSSIYLCSVEKGSGNTIYFGEGSWLTVV.

This chain joins TRBV15 and TRBJ2-6; a possible D gene is TRBD2 (5 bases). The V gene's germline CDR1 is LNHNV and CDR2 YYDKDF (reference sequence). The CDR3 spans 17 residues. Trimming took off 4 bases at V and 0 bases at J, with 13 bases between the two ends. CDR3 region: CATSNQLGSSGANVLTF. Here the CDR3 DNA reads TGTGCCACCAGCAATCAGTTGGGGAGCTCTGGGGCCAACGTCCTGACTTTC.

The chain uses TRBV11-2 and TRBJ2-7, with 7 bases lining up with TRBD1. The V segment lost 2 bases and the J segment 4 bases; nucleotides outside the gene matches: 5. The germline V gene has CDR1 SGHAT and CDR2 FQNNGV. The CDR3 is made up of 14 amino acids. This CDR3 reads CASSLYTGEYEQYF. CDR3 coding DNA: TGTGCCAGCAGCTTATACACAGGGGAGTACGAGCAGTACTTC.

V usage is TRBV18 and J usage is TRBJ1-2; D call uncertain. The V end lost 3 bases, the J end lost 4 bases, and 12 bases lay between the germline ends. CDR1 and CDR2 from the germline V gene are KGHSH and LQKENI. This CDR3 is 14 amino acids long. The CDR3 DNA follows: TGTGCCAGCTCACCCTCGGAAAGGATCTATGGCTACACCTTC. Translation gives CASSPSERIYGYTF.

This chain uses TRBV28 with TRBJ1-1; a weak D match, TRBD1 (6 bases). V lost 8 bases and J 5 bases, leaving 15 bases between the germline ends. Germline-derived CDR1 and CDR2 are MDHEN and SYDVKM. This CDR3 comprises 13 residues. The CDR3 DNA reads as TGTGCCAGCGGCTACAGGGTGGGGACTGAAGCTTTCTTT. Protein product: CASGYRVGTEAFF.

CDR3 nucleotide sequence: TGTGCCAGCAGCTCCCTGATACAGGCCTCTGGAAACACCATATATTTT. This encodes CASSSLIQASGNTIYF. This rearrangement joins TRBV13 to TRBJ1-3; tentative D call: TRBD1 (5 bases). The CDR3 has 16 residues. Trimming cost V 4 bases and J 0 bases, with 13 bases left between them. Germline V CDR1 and CDR2: PRHDT, FYEKMQ (reference sequence).

V is TRBV11-2 and J is TRBJ1-2; D is undetermined. CDR1 SGHAT and CDR2 FQNNGV come from the germline V gene. The CDR3 length is 15 residues. Between the trimmed V and J ends, which lost 3 bases and 0 bases, there was a span of 11 bases. CDR3 loop: CASSLGSLTNYGYTF. CDR3 bases: TGTGCCAGCAGCTTGGGGAGCCTAACTAACTATGGCTACACCTTC.

The rearrangement links TRBV18 to TRBJ1-1; 7 bases line up with TRBD1. V was pared by 7 bases and J by 3 bases, with 5 bases of the junction left unmatched. Germline loops: CDR1 KGHSH, CDR2 LQKENI. The CDR3 has 13 residues. CDR3 in amino acids: CASLGQAYTEAFF. DNA for the CDR3: TGTGCCAGCTTAGGACAGGCGTACACTGAAGCTTTCTTT.

In its sample, this clone was seen a few times. The chain carries TRBV30 and TRBJ2-1, with TRBD1 matching over 7 bases. Germline CDR1 reads GTSNPN; CDR2 reads SVGIG (reference sequence). V shed 2 bases and J 2 bases; nucleotides not matched to a gene: 3. This CDR3 has 14 residues. In nucleotides, the CDR3 is TGTGCCTGGAGTACAGGGGTCCCCTACAATGAGCAGTTCTTC. Its translation: CAWSTGVPYNEQFF.

The CDR3 nucleotides read TGTGCCAGCAGCTTAGATGCGGGGGGGGTCAATGAGCAGTTCTTC. It codes for CASSLDAGGVNEQFF. The V and J genes are TRBV11-3 and TRBJ2-1; 9 positions agree with TRBD2. Trimming cost V 0 bases and J 6 bases; bases outside gene matches: 3. The CDR3 is 15 residues long. Germline CDR1 SGHNT, CDR2 YENEEA.

This rearrangement joins TRBV10-3 to TRBJ2-5; no clear D. Germline CDR1 reads ENHRY; CDR2 reads SYGVKD. V lost 8 bases and J 6 bases, leaving 7 bases between the germline ends. This CDR3 has 10 amino acids. The CDR3 sequence is CAIGTQTQYF. The CDR3 DNA is TGTGCCATCGGCACGCAGACCCAGTACTTC.

The V and J genes are TRBV5-1 and TRBJ1-2; 8 bases are a match to TRBD1. CDR1 and CDR2 from the germline V gene are SGHRS and YFSETQ. The CDR3 is made up of 14 amino acids. The trim removed 4 bases at V and 1 base at J, leaving 3 bases unmatched. The CDR3 loop is CASSATGDNYGYTF. DNA for the CDR3: TGCGCCAGCAGCGCGACAGGGGATAACTATGGCTACACCTTC.

The chain carries TRBV5-1 and TRBJ2-3, with D perhaps matching TRBD2 (6 bases). V was clipped by 2 bases and J by 6 bases, with 10 bases between them. The CDR3 runs to 13 residues. Per germline, CDR1 SGHRS and CDR2 YFSETQ. The CDR3 is CASSFERGDTQYF. CDR3 coding DNA: TGCGCCAGCAGCTTTGAACGGGGGGATACGCAGTATTTT.

The rearrangement uses TRBV6-5 and TRBJ2-5; 7 bases match TRBD1. The CDR3 has 15 residues. After removal of 0 bases from V and 5 bases from J, the junction contained 6 bases not matched to a gene. Germline CDR1 reads MNHEY; CDR2 reads SVGAGI. The CDR3 DNA sequence: TGTGCCAGCAGTTACTCTGGTGACAGGGACGAGACCCAGTACTTC. Encoded protein: CASSYSGDRDETQYF.

The sample holds one count of this clone. V gene TRBV15 combines with J gene TRBJ1-4, with D perhaps TRBD1 (6 bases). Germline-derived CDR1 and CDR2 are LNHNV and YYDKDF (reference sequence). Trimming cost V 0 bases and J 10 bases, with 12 bases left between them. CDR3 length: 14 residues. In DNA form, the CDR3 reads TGTGCCACCAGCAGAGACAGGGGCACGAGAAAACTGTTTTTT. As protein: CATSRDRGTRKLFF.

This clone has only a few counts. The CDR3 DNA sequence: TGTGCCAGCAGTTGGGGTCGCGGGTCACCCACAGATACGCAGTATTTT. Amino acid sequence: CASSWGRGSPTDTQYF. This rearrangement joins TRBV6-5 to TRBJ2-3, with D maybe TRBD2 (5 bases). The ends were cut back, 4 bases at V and 2 bases at J, with 16 bases in the middle. CDR1 MNHEY and CDR2 SVGAGI come from the germline V gene. This CDR3 is 16 amino acids long.

This rearrangement joins TRBV19 to TRBJ1-1, with D possibly matching TRBD1 (5 bases). Trimming took off 5 bases at V and 4 bases at J, with 11 bases between the two ends. Germline CDR1 reads LNHDA; CDR2 reads SQIVND (reference sequence). The CDR3 has 13 residues. The CDR3 reads CASSRRGGTEAFF. In DNA, the CDR3 is TGTGCCAGTAGTCGCCGGGGGGGCACTGAAGCTTTCTTT.

In its sample, this clone was seen once. CDR3 coding DNA: TGTGCCAGCAGCTTATATTGGGGCTACACCTTC. Translation gives CASSLYWGYTF. V is TRBV7-2 and J is TRBJ1-2; D remains ambiguous. V lost 2 bases to trimming and J lost 8 bases, with 6 bases between them. Germline CDR1 and CDR2: SGHTA and FQGNSA. This CDR3 contains 11 residues. Full variable domain (remainder filled in from reference TRBV7-2 and TRBJ1-2): GAGVSQSPSNKVTEKGKDVELRCDPISGHTALYWYRQSLGQGLEFLIYFQGNSAPDKSGLPSDRFSAERTGGSVSTLTIQRTQQEDSAVYLCASSLYWGYTFGSGTRLTVV.

V usage is TRBV7-3 and J usage is TRBJ2-1; perhaps TRBD2 as D (6 bases). V was clipped by 4 bases and J by 8 bases, with 15 bases between them. The CDR3 contains 14 residues. Per germline, CDR1 SGHTA and CDR2 FQGTGA. CDR3 sequence (DNA): TGTGCCAGCAGCTGGGTCGGGGGACGCGATGAGCAGTTCTTC. Residues: CASSWVGGRDEQFF.

This clone was counted once. This chain connects TRBV23-1 to TRBJ2-3, with a weak D call TRBD1 (5 bases). TRBV23-1 falls under the ORF class, with uncertain function. The CDR3 covers 17 residues. Trimming stripped 7 bases from V and 4 bases from J, with 24 bases between. The CDR3 DNA follows: TGCGCCAGCACTGGCGGTTTTGGTTGCAGGGTCCCAGATACGCAGTATTTT. Protein product: CASTGGFGCRVPDTQYF.

This clone was detected a few times. The rearrangement joins TRBV30 to TRBJ1-1, with 7 bases lining up with TRBD1. The V gene end was trimmed by 8 bases and the J gene end by 2 bases; junction bases not matched to a gene: 14. CDR3 size: 15 residues. CDR1 is GTSNPN, CDR2 SVGIG, per germline (reference sequence). The CDR3 spells CAGHSPNRGNTEAFF. The CDR3 coding sequence is TGTGCCGGACATTCCCCGAACAGGGGAAACACTGAAGCTTTCTTT. The entire variable domain, with the rest obtained from reference TRBV30 and TRBJ1-1, is as follows: SQTIHQWPATLVQPVGSPLSLECTVEGTSNPNLYWYRQAAGRGLQLLFYSVGIGQISSEVPQNLSASRPQDRQFILSSKKLLLSDSGFYLCAGHSPNRGNTEAFFGQGTRLTVV.